A selection of T cell receptor beta chains follows, all from one sample in a study of regulatory T cells in long-lasting Graves disease. TCRdb re-called the multiplex PCR reads with MiXCR, one entry per CDR3 protein. The sample includes approximately 360,000 distinct CDR3 sequences, approximately 25% of them seen just once. The input for sequencing was peripheral blood mononuclear cells (PBMCs), taken when the disease was refractory, from a patient treated with antithyroid drugs. Every receptor here comes from a woman aged 35 to 49 with Graves disease. The CDR3 runs from the conserved cysteine through the conserved F or W. Fields, in order: V gene, J gene, CDR3 length, D gene, clone size, CDR3 protein, CDR3 DNA. A D gene is named only where the DNA matches it firmly. Only part of the rows carry a size: once, few, many, or a class if the clone is expanded.

TRBV29-1,TRBJ2-7,11,-,-,CSGGTSYEQYF,TGCTCGGGTGGGACCTCCTACGAGCAGTACTTC
TRBV2,TRBJ2-1,18,TRBD2,-,CASSPGTSGGSSHNEQFF,TGTGCCAGCAGTCCCGGGACTAGCGGCGGGAGCTCCCACAATGAGCAGTTCTTC
TRBV12-3/TRBV12-4,TRBJ1-5,13,TRBD1,-,CASSTGARRSQHF,TGTGCCAGCAGTACAGGGGCCCGGCGATCCCAGCATTTT
TRBV24-1,TRBJ2-3,15,TRBD1,few,CATSETGGITDTQYF,TGTGCCACCAGTGAGACAGGGGGGATCACAGATACGCAGTATTTT
TRBV7-8,TRBJ1-5,15,-,-,CASSQRSGQNQPQHF,TGTGCCAGCAGCCAGCGGTCGGGTCAAAATCAGCCCCAGCATTTT
TRBV28,TRBJ2-7,14,TRBD2,many,CASSQREGPYEQYF,TGTGCCAGCAGCCAGCGGGAGGGCCCCTACGAGCAGTACTTC
TRBV20-1,TRBJ1-4,13,-,many,CSASRGRNEKLFF,TGCAGTGCTAGTCGGGGCCGCAATGAAAAACTGTTTTTT
TRBV28,TRBJ1-6,16,TRBD1,many,CASSSATGTGNSPLHF,TGTGCCAGCAGTTCCGCTACCGGGACAGGGAATTCACCCCTCCACTTT
TRBV6-5,TRBJ2-7,18,-,-,CASSYSGQGRQPLGEQYF,TGTGCCAGCAGTTACTCTGGTCAAGGGCGACAGCCCTTAGGTGAGCAGTACTTC
TRBV28,TRBJ1-6,16,TRBD1,many,CASSMGGQGYNSPLHF,TGTGCCAGCAGCATGGGGGGACAGGGATATAATTCACCCCTCCACTTT